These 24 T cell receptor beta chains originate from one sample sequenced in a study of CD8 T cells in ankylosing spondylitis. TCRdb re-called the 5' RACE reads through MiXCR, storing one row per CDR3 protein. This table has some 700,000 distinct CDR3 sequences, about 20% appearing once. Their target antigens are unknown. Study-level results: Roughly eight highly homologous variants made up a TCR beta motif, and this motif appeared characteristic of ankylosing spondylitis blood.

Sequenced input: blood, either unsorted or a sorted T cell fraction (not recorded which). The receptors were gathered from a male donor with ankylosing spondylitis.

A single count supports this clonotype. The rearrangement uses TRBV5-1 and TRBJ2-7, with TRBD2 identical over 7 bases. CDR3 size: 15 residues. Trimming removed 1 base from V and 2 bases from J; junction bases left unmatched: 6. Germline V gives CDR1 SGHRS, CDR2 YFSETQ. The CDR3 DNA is TGCGCCAGCAGCTTGAATCAGGGAGGGGCCTACGAGCAGTACTTC. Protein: CASSLNQGGAYEQYF.

The CDR3 loop reads CASSGTGMSYEQYF. The CDR3 DNA follows: TGTGCCAGCAGTGGCACAGGGATGTCCTACGAGCAGTACTTC. The V call is TRBV12-3 or TRBV12-4, the J call TRBJ2-7, with D perhaps TRBD1 (6 bases). The V gene lost 5 bases and the J gene lost 1 base, with 12 bases spanning the gap. CDR3 length equals 14 residues.

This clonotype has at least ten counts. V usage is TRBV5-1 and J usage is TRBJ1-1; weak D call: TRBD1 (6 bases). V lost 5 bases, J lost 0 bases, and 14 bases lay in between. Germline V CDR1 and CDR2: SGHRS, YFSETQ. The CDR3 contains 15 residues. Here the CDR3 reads CASSRRTDMNTEAFF. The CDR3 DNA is TGCGCCAGCAGTCGACGGACAGATATGAACACTGAAGCTTTCTTT.

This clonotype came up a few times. The CDR3 here is CASRWGAADTQYF. In DNA, the CDR3 is TGTGCCAGCAGGTGGGGGGCGGCGGATACGCAGTATTTT. This sequence joins TRBV5-5 and TRBJ2-3; D is possibly TRBD1 or TRBD2 (6 bases each). Trimming stripped 5 bases from V and 6 bases from J, with 13 bases between. The V gene's germline CDR1 is SGHKS and CDR2 YYEKEE (reference sequence). This CDR3 is 13 amino acids long. The whole variable domain, remainder taken from reference TRBV5-5 and TRBJ2-3, is DAGVTQSPTHLIKTRGQQVTLRCSPISGHKSVSWYQQVLGQGPQFIFQYYEKEERGRGNFPDRFSARQFPNYSSELNVNALLLGDSALYLCASRWGAADTQYFGPGTRLTVL.

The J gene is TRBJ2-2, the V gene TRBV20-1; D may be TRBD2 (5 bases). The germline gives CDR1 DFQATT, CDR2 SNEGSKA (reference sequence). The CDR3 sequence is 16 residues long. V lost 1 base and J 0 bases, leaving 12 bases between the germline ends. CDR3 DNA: TGCAGTGCTAGAGGAGGGCGTGGCCCGAACACCGGGGAGCTGTTTTTT. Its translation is CSARGGRGPNTGELFF.

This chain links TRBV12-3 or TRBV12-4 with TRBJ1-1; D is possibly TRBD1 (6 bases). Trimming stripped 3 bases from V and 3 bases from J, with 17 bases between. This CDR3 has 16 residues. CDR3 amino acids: CASSFGQGKVHTEAFF. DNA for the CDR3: TGTGCCAGCAGTTTTGGGCAGGGGAAGGTTCACACTGAAGCTTTCTTT.

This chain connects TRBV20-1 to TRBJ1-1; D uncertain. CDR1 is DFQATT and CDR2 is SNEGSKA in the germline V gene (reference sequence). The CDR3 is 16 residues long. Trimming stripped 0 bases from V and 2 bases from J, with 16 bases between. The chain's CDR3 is CSAREWVGEVNTEAFF. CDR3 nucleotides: TGCAGTGCTAGAGAATGGGTTGGGGAGGTCAACACTGAAGCTTTCTTT.

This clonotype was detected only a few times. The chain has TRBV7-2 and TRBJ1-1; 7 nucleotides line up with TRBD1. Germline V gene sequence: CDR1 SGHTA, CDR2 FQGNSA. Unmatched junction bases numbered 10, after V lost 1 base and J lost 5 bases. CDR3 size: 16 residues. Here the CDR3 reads CASSLGTGVGFTEAFF. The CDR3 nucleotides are TGTGCCAGCAGCTTAGGAACAGGGGTTGGTTTTACTGAAGCTTTCTTT.

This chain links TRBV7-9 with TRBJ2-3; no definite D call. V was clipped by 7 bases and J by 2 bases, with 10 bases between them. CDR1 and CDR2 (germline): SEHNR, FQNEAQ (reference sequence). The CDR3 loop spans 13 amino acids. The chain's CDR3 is CASTPAFTDTQYF. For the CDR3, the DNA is TGTGCCAGCACCCCCGCCTTCACAGATACGCAGTATTTT. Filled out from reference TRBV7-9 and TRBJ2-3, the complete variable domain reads DTGVSQNPRHKITKRGQNVTFRCDPISEHNRLYWYRQTLGQGPEFLTYFQNEAQLEKSRLLSDRFSAERPKGSFSTLEIQRTEQGDSAMYLCASTPAFTDTQYFGPGTRLTVL.

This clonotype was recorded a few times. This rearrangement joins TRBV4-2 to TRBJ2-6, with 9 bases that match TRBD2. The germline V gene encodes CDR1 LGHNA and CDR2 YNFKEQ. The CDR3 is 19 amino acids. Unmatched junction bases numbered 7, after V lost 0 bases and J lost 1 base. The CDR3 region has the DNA TGTGCCAGCAGCCAAGATCCGGCTAGCGGGATGTCTGGGGCCAACGTCCTGACTTTC. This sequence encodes CASSQDPASGMSGANVLTF.

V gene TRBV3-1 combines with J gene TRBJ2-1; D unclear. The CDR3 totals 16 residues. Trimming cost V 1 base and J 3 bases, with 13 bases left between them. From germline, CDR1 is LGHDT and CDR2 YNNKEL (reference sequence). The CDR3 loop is CASSQVVPPNYNEQFF. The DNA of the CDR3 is TGTGCCAGCAGCCAAGTCGTTCCCCCGAACTACAATGAGCAGTTCTTC.

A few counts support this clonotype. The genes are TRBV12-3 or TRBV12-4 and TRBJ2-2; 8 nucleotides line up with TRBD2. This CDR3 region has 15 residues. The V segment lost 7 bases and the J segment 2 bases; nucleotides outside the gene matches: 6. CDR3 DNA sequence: TGTGCCAGCACCCGGGGGGGGGATAACACCGGGGAGCTGTTTTTT. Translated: CASTRGGDNTGELFF.

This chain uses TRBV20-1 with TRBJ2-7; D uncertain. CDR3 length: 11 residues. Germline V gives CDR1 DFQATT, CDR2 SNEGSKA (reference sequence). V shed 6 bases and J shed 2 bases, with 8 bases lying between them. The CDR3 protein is CSAKDTYEQYF. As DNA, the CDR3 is TGCAGTGCCAAAGACACCTACGAGCAGTACTTC.

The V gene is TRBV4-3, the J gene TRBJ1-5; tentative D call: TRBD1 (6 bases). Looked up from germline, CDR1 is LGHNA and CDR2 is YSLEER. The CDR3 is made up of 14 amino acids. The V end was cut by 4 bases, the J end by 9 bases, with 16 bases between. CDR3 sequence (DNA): TGCGCCAGCAGCCCGGGAGAGGGGGTGGGGCCCCAGCATTTT. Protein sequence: CASSPGEGVGPQHF.

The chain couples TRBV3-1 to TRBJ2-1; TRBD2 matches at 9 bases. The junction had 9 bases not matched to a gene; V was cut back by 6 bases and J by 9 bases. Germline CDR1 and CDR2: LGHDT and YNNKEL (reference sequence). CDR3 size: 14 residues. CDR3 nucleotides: TGTGCCAGCAGTCTTCTAGCGGGAAAGGGTGAGCAGTTCTTC. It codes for CASSLLAGKGEQFF.

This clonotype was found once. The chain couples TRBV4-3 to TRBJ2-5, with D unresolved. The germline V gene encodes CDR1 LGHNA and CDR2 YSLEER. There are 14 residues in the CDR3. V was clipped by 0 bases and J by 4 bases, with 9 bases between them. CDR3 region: CASSQDNKGETQYF. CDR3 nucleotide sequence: TGCGCCAGCAGCCAAGACAATAAGGGAGAGACCCAGTACTTC.

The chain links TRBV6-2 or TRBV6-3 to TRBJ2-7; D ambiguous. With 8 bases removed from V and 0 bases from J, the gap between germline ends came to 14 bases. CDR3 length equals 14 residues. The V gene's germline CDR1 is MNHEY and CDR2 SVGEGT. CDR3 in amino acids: CASSSRFLSYEQYF. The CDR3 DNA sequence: TGTGCCAGCTCCTCACGGTTCCTCTCCTACGAGCAGTACTTC.

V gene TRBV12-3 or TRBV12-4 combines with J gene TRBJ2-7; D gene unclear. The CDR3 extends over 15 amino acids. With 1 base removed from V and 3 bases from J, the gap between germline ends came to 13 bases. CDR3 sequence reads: CASSLGSPNFYEQYF. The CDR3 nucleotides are TGTGCCAGCAGTTTAGGTAGCCCCAATTTCTACGAGCAGTACTTC.

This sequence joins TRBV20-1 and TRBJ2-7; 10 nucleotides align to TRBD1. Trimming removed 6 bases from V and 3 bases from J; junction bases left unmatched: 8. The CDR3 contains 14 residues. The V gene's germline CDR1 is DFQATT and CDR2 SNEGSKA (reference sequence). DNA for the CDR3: TGCAGTGCCCCCGGACAGGGGGATTTCTACGAGCAGTACTTC. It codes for CSAPGQGDFYEQYF.

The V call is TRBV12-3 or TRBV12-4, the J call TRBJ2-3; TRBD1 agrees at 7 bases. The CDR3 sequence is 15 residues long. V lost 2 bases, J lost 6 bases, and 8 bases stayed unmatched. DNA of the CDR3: TGTGCCAGCAGTTTACTAGGGGGCGCATGGGATACGCAGTATTTT. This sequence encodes CASSLLGGAWDTQYF.

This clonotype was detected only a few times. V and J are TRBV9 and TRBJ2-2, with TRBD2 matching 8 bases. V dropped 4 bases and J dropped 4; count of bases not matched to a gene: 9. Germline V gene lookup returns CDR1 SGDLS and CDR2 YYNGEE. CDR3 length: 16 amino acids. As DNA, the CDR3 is TGTGCCAGCAGCTCAGAGGAAGCGGGAGTCACCGGGGAGCTGTTTTTT. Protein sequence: CASSSEEAGVTGELFF.

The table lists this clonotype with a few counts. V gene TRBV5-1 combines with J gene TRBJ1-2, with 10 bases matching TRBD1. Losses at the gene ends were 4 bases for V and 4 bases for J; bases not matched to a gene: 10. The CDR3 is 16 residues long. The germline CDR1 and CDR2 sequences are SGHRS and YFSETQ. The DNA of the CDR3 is TGCGCCAGCAGCGGATCGCGACAGGGGGCCCTCTATGGCTACACCTTC. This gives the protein CASSGSRQGALYGYTF.

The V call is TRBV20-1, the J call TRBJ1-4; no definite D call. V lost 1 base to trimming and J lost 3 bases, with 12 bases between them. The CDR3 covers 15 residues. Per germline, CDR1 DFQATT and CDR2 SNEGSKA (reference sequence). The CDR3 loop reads CSARVMRSSNEKLFF. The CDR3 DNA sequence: TGCAGTGCTAGAGTAATGCGTTCGTCTAATGAAAAACTGTTTTTT.

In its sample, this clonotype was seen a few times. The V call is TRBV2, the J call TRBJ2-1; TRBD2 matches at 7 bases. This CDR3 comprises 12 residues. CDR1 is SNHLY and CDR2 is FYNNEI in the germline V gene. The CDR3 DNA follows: TGTGCAAGTTCTAGTGGCGGGAGAGAGCAGTTCTTC. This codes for CASSSGGREQFF. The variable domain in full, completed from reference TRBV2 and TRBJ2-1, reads EPEVTQTPSHQVTQMGQEVILRCVPISNHLYFYWYRQILGQKVEFLVSFYNNEISEKSEIFDDQFSVERPDGSNFTLKIRSTKLEDSAMYFCASSSGGREQFFGPGTRLTVL.